There are many counts of the clone carrying this T cell receptor (beta chain). What it binds is unknown. The source of the sample is a study of T cells in Graves' hyperthyroidism and ophthalmopathy. Amplification of TCR beta CDR3 regions was performed using RNA transcripts as template. The HTBI primer set drove a first-round RT-PCR of the TCR CDR3. TCRdb reprocessed the multiplex PCR reads via MiXCR and lists one record per CDR3 protein. The data show about 690,000 distinct CDR3 sequences, 15% to 20% seen once. Exclusion followed for patients with uncontrolled infection, other autoimmune disease, pregnancy or lactation. Study-level points and caveats: The model predicted ophthalmopathy a median around seven months before onset.

Per the germline V gene, CDR1 is MDHEN and CDR2 is SYDVKM. CDR3 length: 15 amino acids. V trimming: 4 bases; J trimming: 3 bases; junction bases outside the gene matches: 4. This TCR was recovered from a man in his fifties or sixties with Graves' hyperthyroidism. This chain connects TRBV28 to TRBJ2-2; 8 nucleotides match TRBD2. Specimen: blood. The chain's CDR3 is CASSSEREYTGELFF. CDR3 in DNA: TGTGCCAGCAGTTCCGAGCGGGAGTACACCGGGGAGCTGTTTTTT. The full variable domain, completed using reference TRBV28 and TRBJ2-2, is DVKVTQSSRYLVKRTGEKVFLECVQDMDHENMFWYRQDPGLGLRLIYFSYDVKMKEKGDIPEGYSVSREKKERFSLILESASTNQTSMYLCASSSEREYTGELFFGEGSRLTVL.